This entry features one TCR beta chain sequence. The CDR3 extends over 17 amino acids. Germline-derived CDR1 and CDR2 are LNHDA and SQIVND (reference sequence). After removal of 4 bases from V and 0 bases from J, the junction contained 9 bases not matched to a gene. These data come from a study of blood T cell repertoires in COVID-19. Study-wide context: Sample material is recorded as cDNA or gDNA derived from T cells, B-cell-depleted T cells, or PBMCs.

In the source study's methods: How many nucleated cells were present was estimated from reference gene primer amplification. Sequencing used immunoSEQ multiplex PCR; TCRdb keeps in-frame clones, though not all of them. The V and J calls and clone size were taken over from that table, and D and trimming were inferred from the DNA. The sample contains about 260,000 clones, around four fifths of which appear only once. The chain has TRBV19 and TRBJ1-5; 7 bases line up with TRBD1. The sequencing sample was made of peripheral blood. The receptor was isolated from a man aged 60-69 years with acute or convalescent COVID-19. CDR3 loop: CASSRAGGFDSNQPQHF. The CDR3 DNA reads TGTGCCAGTAGTAGGGCAGGGGGGTTCGATAGCAATCAGCCCCAGCATTTT.